This T cell receptor (beta chain) was retrieved from a study of cytomegalovirus exposure and HLA in healthy donors. On the study more broadly: In a previous analysis, around 110 million unique TCR beta sequences were found from 150 million to 200 million T cells.

Deletions cut 9 bases from V and 4 bases from J, with 16 bases between. CDR3 size: 13 residues. Germline V gene sequence: CDR1 MNHEY, CDR2 SMNVEV (reference sequence). Researchers ran the PCR with 60 Vbeta and 13 Jbeta primers. Using immunoSEQ multiplex PCR, the repertoire was profiled, and TCRdb retains in-frame clones only, with some absent. Of some 160,000 clones listed, around 84% are singletons. Notes on this clone: Its antigen is not identified.

General study findings and limits: HLA restriction was apparent for most CMV-associated TCR beta chains in a later analysis. The study recorded 150 to 200 TCR beta chains that were cytomegalovirus-associated. Reported findings show TCR beta sequences accurately forecast HLA-A and HLA-B alleles in most subjects.

The sequenced sample consisted of PBMCs. The genes are TRBV27 and TRBJ2-7; D might be TRBD1 (7 bases). This receptor was obtained from a young man in good health and CMV-seronegative. For the CDR3, the DNA is TGTGCCAGTCGCGGGGACAGCCGATACGAGCAGTACTTC. Translating gives CASRGDSRYEQYF.